This T cell receptor (beta chain) appears in the sequencing data of a study of prognosis after radiotherapy for stage I lung cancer. This CDR3 comprises 14 residues. Germline V CDR1 and CDR2: SGHTA, FQGNSA. CT and PET/CT showed node-negative disease in all patients, who had no prior chemotherapy, radiotherapy or other malignancies. Two time points each involved a draw of about 6 milliliters of peripheral blood. This clonotype was counted between two and nine times. Its antigen is currently unknown. A far larger clone is off by one base, so a read error is likely. Notes on the study in general: There was a fall in unique TCR clone counts after stereotactic body radiation therapy, median roughly 9,900 versus 7,200. Among patients who developed distant metastases, Shannon entropy after stereotactic body radiation therapy was lower.

It was by two-round multiplex PCR that TCR beta CDR3 was amplified from genomic DNA. The first PCR round targeted every TRBV and TRBJ gene with specific primers. Using its own MiXCR run on the multiplex PCR reads, TCRdb lists one record per CDR3 protein. The sample carries 25,000 to 30,000 distinct CDR3 sequences, roughly 40% recorded once. The V call is TRBV7-2, the J call TRBJ2-7; 8 bases align to TRBD1. The TCR sequence derives from a donor over 45 with non-small cell lung cancer. This specimen consisted of PBMCs, obtained before or after stereotactic body radiation therapy (not recorded which). The DNA for the CDR3 is TGTGCCAGCAGCTTCCACGGACAGGGCTACGAGCGGTACTTC. Translation gives CASSFHGQGYERYF.